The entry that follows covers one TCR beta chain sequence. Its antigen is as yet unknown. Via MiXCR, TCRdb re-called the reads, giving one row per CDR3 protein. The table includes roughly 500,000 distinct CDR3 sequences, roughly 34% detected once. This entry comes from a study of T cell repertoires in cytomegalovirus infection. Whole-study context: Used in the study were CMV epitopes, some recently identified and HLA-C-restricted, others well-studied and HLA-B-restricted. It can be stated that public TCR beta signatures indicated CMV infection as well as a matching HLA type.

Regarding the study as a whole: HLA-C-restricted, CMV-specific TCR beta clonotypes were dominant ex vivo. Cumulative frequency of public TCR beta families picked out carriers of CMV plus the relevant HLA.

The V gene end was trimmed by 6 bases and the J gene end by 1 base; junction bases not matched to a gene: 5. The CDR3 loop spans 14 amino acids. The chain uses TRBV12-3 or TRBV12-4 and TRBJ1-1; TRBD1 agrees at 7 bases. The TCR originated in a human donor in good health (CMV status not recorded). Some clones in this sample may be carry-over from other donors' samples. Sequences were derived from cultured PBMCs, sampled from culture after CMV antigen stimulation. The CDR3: CASRYRDRNTEAFF. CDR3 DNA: TGTGCCAGCAGATACCGGGACAGGAACACTGAAGCTTTCTTT.